This T cell receptor (beta chain) was recovered during a study of metastatic and nonmetastatic thyroid tumors. The overall study: Comparison of repertoires was carried out across blood and tumor or nodule tissue from malignant and benign thyroid patients.

TCRdb re-processed the PCR reads through MiXCR. The data hold roughly 83,000 clones, with around 14% observed a single time. Nobody among the patients had been given any treatment before thyroid surgery. The origin of this receptor is a female donor with papillary thyroid cancer or a benign thyroid nodule (not recorded which). Some clones in this sample may be carry-over from other donors' samples. Sequencing was performed on blood.

Here the CDR3 reads CAWSPGLGQGSYGYTF. Here the CDR3 DNA reads TGTGCCTGGAGTCCGGGCCTTGGACAGGGGTCCTATGGCTACACCTTC. This chain uses TRBV30 with TRBJ1-2, with 9 bases fitting TRBD1. Germline V CDR1 and CDR2: GTSNPN, SVGIG (reference sequence). With V trimmed by 2 bases and J by 4 bases, 11 bases remained unmatched. The CDR3 is made up of 16 amino acids.